This TCR beta chain was identified during a study of blood T cell repertoires in COVID-19. Study at large: COVID-19 samples from acute and convalescent phases originated in the United States, Italy and Spain. The analysed material was cDNA or gDNA that came from T cells, B-cell-depleted T cells, or PBMCs.

The CDR3 contains 19 residues. Authors' data handling: Quantification of nucleated cells was approximated via reference gene primer amplification. Measured with immunoSEQ multiplex PCR; TCRdb has only the in-frame clones, and not every one. That table furnishes V, J and clone size, whereas the DNA furnished D and trimming. Among about 250,000 clones listed, around 88% were seen once. Material: peripheral blood. The rearrangement uses TRBV21-1 and TRBJ2-2; TRBD1, the D gene given by the table, was not confirmed from the DNA. TRBV21-1 is annotated as a pseudogene. The receptor's source is a man aged 80 or over with acute or convalescent COVID-19. The DNA of the CDR3 is TGTGCCAGCAGCAGAGTCCTAGGGGCAGGGGGCGCGAACACCGGGGAGCTGTTTTTT. Translation gives CASSRVLGAGGANTGELFF.